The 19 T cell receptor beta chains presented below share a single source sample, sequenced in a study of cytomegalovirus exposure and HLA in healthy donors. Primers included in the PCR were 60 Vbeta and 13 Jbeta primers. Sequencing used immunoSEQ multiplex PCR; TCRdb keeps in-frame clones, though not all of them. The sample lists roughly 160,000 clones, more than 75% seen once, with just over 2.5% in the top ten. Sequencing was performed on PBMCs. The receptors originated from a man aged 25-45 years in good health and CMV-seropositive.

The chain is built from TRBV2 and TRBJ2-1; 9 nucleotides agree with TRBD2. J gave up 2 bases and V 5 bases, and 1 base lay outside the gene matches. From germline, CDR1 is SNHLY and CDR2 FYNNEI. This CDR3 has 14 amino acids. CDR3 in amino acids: CASSPSGAYNEQFF. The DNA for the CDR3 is TGTGCCAGCAGTCCTAGCGGGGCCTACAATGAGCAGTTCTTC.

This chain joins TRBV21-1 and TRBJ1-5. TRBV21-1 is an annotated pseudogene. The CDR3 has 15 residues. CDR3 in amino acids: CASSPGRGGNQPQHF. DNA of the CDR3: TGTGCCAGCAGCCCCGGTCGGGGGGGGAATCAGCCCCAGCATTTT.

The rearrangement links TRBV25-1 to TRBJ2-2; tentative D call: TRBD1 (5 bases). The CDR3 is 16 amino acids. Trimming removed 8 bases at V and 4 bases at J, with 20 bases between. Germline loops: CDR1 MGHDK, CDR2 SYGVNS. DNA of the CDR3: TGTGCCAGCCCGCTGGCCTTCAGGGCGTTCACCGGGGAGCTGTTTTTT. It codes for CASPLAFRAFTGELFF.

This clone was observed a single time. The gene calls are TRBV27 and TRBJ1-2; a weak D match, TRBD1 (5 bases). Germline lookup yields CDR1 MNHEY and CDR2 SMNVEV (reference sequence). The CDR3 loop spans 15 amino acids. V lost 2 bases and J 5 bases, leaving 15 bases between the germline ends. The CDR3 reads CASSLVQGGGYGYTF. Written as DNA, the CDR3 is TGTGCCAGCAGTTTAGTCCAGGGCGGGGGATATGGCTACACCTTC.

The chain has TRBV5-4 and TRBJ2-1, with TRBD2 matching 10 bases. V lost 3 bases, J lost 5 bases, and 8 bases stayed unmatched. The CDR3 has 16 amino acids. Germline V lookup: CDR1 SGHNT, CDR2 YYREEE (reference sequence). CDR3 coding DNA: TGTGCCAGCAGCTCGATAGCGGGAGGAAGAAACAATGAGCAGTTCTTC. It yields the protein CASSSIAGGRNNEQFF.

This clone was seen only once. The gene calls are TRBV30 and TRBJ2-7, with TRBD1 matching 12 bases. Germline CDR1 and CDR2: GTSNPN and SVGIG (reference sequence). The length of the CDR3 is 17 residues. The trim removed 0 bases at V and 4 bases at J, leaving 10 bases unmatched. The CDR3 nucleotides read TGTGCCTGGAGTGTGAATCCTGGGACAGGGGGCTGGTACGAGCAGTACTTC. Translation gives CAWSVNPGTGGWYEQYF.

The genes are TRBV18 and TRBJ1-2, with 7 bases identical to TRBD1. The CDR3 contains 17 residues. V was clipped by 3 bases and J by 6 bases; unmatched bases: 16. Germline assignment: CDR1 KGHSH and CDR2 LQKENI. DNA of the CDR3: TGTGCCAGCTCACCGGCCGGGACAGCCGCCGGTTTCAATGGCTACACCTTC. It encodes CASSPAGTAAGFNGYTF.

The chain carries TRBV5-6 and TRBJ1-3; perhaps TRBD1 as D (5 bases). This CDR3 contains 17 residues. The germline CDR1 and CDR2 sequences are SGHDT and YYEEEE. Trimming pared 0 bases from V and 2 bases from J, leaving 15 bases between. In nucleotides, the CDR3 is TGTGCCAGCAGCTTGGCCACGACAGTAATGACTGGAAACACCATATATTTT. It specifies CASSLATTVMTGNTIYF.

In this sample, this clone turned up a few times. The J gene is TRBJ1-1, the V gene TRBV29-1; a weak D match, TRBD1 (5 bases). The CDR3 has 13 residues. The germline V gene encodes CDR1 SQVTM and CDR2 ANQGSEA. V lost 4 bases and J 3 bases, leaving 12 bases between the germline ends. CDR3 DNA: TGCAGCGTTGCCCAGGGATCATACACTGAAGCTTTCTTT. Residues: CSVAQGSYTEAFF. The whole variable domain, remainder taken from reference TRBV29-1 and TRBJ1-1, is SAVISQKPSRDICQRGTSLTIQCQVDSQVTMMFWYRQQPGQSLTLIATANQGSEATYESGFVIDKFPISRPNLTFSTLTVSNMSPEDSSIYLCSVAQGSYTEAFFGQGTRLTVV.

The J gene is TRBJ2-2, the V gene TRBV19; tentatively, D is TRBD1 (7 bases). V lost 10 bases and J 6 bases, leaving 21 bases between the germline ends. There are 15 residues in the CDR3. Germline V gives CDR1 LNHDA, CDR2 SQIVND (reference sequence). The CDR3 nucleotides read TGTGCCACCCAGAAGCGACAGGGAGGCGCCGGGGAGCTGTTTTTT. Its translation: CATQKRQGGAGELFF.

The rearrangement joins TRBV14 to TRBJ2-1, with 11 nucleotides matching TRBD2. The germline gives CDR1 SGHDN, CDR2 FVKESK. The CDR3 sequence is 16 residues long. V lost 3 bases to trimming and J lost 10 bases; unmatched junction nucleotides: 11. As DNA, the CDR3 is TGTGCCAGCAGCCAGATCTTACTAGCGGGAGTACACGAGCAGTTCTTC. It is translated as CASSQILLAGVHEQFF.

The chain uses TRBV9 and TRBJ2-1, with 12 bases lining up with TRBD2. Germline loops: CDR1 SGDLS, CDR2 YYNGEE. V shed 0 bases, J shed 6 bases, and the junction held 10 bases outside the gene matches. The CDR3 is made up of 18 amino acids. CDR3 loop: CASSVAGTSGGPFNEQFF. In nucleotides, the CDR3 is TGTGCCAGCAGCGTAGCTGGTACTAGCGGGGGGCCCTTCAATGAGCAGTTCTTC.

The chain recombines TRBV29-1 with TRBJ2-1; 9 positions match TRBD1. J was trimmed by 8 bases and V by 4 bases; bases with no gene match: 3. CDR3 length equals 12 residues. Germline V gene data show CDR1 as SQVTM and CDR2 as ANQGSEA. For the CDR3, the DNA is TGCAGCGTTGGGGACAGGGCTGATGAGCAGTTCTTC. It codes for CSVGDRADEQFF.

CDR3 sequence reads: CASSEVEGLGGETQYF. The CDR3 DNA sequence: TGTGCCAGCAGTGAAGTCGAGGGACTAGGGGGGGAGACCCAGTACTTC. This rearrangement joins TRBV6-1 to TRBJ2-5; TRBD2 aligns across 8 bases. The germline CDR1 and CDR2 sequences are MNHNS and SASEGT. The trim removed 1 base at V and 5 bases at J, leaving 9 bases unmatched. The CDR3 totals 16 residues.

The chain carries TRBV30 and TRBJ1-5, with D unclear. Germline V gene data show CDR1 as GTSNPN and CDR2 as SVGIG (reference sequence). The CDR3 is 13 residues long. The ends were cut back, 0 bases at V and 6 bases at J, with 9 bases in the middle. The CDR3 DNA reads TGTGCCTGGAGTGTACGTATCGGTCAGCCCCAGCATTTT. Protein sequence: CAWSVRIGQPQHF.

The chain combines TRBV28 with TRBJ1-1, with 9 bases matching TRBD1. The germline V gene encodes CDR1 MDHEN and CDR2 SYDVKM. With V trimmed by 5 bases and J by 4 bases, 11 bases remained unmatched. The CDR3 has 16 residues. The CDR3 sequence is CASSPRDRVLGTEAFF. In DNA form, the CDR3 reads TGTGCCAGCAGTCCCCGGGACAGGGTGCTTGGCACTGAAGCTTTCTTT.

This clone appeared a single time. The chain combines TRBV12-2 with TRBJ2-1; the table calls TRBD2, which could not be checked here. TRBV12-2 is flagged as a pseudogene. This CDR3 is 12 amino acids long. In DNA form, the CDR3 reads TGTGCACCCTATCTCCTAGCGAATGAGCAGTTCTTC. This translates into CAPYLLANEQFF.

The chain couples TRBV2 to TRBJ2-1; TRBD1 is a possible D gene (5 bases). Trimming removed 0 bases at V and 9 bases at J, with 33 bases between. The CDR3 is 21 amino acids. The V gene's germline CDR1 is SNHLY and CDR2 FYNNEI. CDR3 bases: TGTGCCAGCAGTGAAGCGCCGGCAGGGATGGTGCGGCGCCCGTCTAGAATTGAGCAGTTCTTC. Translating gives CASSEAPAGMVRRPSRIEQFF. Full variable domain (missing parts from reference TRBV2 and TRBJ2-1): EPEVTQTPSHQVTQMGQEVILRCVPISNHLYFYWYRQILGQKVEFLVSFYNNEISEKSEIFDDQFSVERPDGSNFTLKIRSTKLEDSAMYFCASSEAPAGMVRRPSRIEQFFGPGTRLTVL.

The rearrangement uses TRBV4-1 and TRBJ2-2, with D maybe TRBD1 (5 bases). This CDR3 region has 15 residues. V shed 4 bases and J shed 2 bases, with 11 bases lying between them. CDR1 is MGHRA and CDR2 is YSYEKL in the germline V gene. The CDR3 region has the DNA TGCGCCAGCAGCCCGTTAGGGGTCAACACCGGGGAGCTGTTTTTT. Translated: CASSPLGVNTGELFF.